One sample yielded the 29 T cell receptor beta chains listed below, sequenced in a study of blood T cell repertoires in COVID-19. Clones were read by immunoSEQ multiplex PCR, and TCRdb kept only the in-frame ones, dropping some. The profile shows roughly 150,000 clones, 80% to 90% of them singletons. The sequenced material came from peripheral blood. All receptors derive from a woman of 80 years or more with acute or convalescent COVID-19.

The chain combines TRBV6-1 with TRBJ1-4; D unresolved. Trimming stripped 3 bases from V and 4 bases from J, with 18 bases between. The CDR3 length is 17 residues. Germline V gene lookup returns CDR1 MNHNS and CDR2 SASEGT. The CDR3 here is CASSDLPVASFNEKLFF. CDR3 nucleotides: TGTGCCAGCAGTGACCTGCCAGTAGCGAGCTTTAATGAAAAACTGTTTTTT.

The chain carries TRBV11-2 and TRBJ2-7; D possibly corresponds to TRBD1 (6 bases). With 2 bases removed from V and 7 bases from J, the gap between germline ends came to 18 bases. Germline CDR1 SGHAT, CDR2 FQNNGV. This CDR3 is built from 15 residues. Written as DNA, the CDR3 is TGTGCCAGCAGCTTATACAGGGACACTTCTCTAGAGCAGTACTTC. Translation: CASSLYRDTSLEQYF.

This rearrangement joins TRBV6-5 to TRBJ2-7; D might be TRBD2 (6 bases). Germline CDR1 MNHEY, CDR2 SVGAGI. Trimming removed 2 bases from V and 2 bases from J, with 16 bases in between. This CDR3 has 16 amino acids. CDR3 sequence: CASSYGAGTAAYEQYF. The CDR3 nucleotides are TGTGCCAGCAGTTACGGGGCCGGGACTGCTGCCTACGAGCAGTACTTC.

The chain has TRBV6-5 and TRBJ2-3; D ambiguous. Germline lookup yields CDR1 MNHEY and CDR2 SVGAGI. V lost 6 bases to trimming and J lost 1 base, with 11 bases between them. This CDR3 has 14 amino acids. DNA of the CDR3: TGTGCCAGCAGGGCCCCCTTTGGCACAGATACGCAGTATTTT. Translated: CASRAPFGTDTQYF.

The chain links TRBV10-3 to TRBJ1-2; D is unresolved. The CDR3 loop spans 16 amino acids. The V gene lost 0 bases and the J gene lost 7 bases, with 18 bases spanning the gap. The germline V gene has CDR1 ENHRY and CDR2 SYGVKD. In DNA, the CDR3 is TGTGCCATCAGTGAGTCGTGGGGAGACTCGGGCTTTGGCTACACCTTC. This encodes CAISESWGDSGFGYTF.

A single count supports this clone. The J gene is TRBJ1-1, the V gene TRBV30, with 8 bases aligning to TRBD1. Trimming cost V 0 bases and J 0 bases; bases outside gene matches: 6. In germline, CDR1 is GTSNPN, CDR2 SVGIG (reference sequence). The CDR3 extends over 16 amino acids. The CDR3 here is CAWSVSRTGLNTEAFF. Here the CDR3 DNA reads TGTGCCTGGAGTGTATCTAGGACAGGGCTGAACACTGAAGCTTTCTTT.

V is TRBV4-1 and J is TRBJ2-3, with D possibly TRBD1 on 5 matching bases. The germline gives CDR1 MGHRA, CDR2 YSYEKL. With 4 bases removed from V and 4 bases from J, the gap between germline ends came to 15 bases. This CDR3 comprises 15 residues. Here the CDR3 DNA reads TGCGCCAGCAGCCCAACTGTAGGGGTTCCAGATACGCAGTATTTT. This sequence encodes CASSPTVGVPDTQYF.

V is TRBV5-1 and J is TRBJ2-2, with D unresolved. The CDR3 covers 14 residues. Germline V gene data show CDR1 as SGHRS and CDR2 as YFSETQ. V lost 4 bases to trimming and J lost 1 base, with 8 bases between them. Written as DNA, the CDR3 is TGCGCCAGCAGCCTAAGACAGAACACCGGGGAGCTGTTTTTT. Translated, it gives CASSLRQNTGELFF. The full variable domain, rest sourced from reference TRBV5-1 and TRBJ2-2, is KAGVTQTPRYLIKTRGQQVTLSCSPISGHRSVSWYQQTPGQGLQFLFEYFSETQRNKGNFPGRFSGRQFSNSRSEMNVSTLELGDSALYLCASSLRQNTGELFFGEGSRLTVL.

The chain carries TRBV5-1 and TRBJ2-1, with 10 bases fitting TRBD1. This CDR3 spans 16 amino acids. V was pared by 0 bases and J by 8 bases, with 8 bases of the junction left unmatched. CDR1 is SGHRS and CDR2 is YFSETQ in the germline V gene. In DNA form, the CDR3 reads TGCGCCAGCAGCTTGGCCCCGACAGGGGGCTCGGATGAGCAGTTCTTC. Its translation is CASSLAPTGGSDEQFF.

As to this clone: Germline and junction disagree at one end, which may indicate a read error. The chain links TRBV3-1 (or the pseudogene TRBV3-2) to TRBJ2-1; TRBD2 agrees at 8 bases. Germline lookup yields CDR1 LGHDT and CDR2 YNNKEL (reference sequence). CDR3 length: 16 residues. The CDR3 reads CARSHGGGGTSNEQFF. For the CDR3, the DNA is TGTGCCCGCAGCCACGGGGGGGGTGGGACTTCCAATGAGCAGTTCTTC.

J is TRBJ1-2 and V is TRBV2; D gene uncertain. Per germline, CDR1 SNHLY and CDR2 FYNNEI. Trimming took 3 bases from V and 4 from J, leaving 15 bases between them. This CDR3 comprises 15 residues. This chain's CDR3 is CASSDAREQPYGYTF. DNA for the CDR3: TGTGCCAGCAGTGATGCGAGGGAACAGCCCTATGGCTACACCTTC.

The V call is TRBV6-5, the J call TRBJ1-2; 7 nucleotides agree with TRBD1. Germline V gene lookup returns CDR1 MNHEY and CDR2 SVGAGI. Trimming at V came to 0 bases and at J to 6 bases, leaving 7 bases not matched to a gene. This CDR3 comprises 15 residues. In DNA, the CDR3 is TGTGCCAGCAGTTACTCGAGGGACAGTCATCATGGCTACACCTTC. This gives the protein CASSYSRDSHHGYTF.

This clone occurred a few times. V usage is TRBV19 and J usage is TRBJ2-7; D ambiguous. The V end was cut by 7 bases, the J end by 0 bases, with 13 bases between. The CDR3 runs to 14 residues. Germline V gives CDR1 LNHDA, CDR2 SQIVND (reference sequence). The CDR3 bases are TGTGCCAGTACCAGCGACCAGAACTCCTACGAGCAGTACTTC. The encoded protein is CASTSDQNSYEQYF.

The chain's CDR3 is CASSISQGARGYTF. DNA of the CDR3: TGTGCCAGTAGTATCTCACAGGGGGCTCGAGGCTACACCTTC. The chain couples TRBV19 to TRBJ1-2; 9 bases align to TRBD1. Unmatched junction bases numbered 7, after V lost 3 bases and J lost 8 bases. The CDR3 consists of 14 residues. Germline CDR1 and CDR2: LNHDA and SQIVND (reference sequence). The whole variable domain, filled in from reference TRBV19 and TRBJ1-2, reads DGGITQSPKYLFRKEGQNVTLSCEQNLNHDAMYWYRQDPGQGLRLIYYSQIVNDFQKGDIAEGYSVSREKKESFPLTVTSAQKNPTAFYLCASSISQGARGYTFGSGTRLTVV.

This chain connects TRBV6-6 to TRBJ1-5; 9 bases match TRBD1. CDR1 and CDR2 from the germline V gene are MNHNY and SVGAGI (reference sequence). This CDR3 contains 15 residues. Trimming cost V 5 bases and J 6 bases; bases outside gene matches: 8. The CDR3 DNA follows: TGTGCCAGCAGTACGCCGGGACAGGGATCTCAGCCCCAGCATTTT. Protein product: CASSTPGQGSQPQHF.

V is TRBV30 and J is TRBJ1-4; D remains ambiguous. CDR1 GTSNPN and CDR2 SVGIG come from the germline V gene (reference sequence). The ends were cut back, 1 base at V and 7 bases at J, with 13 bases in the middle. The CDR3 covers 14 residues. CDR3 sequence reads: CAWSGGGSGEKLFF. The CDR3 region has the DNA TGTGCCTGGAGTGGTGGAGGGTCTGGTGAAAAACTGTTTTTT.

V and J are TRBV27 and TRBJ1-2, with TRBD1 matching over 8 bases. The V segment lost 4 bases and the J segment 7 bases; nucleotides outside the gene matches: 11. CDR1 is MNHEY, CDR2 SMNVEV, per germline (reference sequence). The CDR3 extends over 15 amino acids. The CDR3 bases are TGTGCCAGCAGTTCACTGGGCCAGGGGGCTGGTGGCTACACCTTC. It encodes CASSSLGQGAGGYTF.

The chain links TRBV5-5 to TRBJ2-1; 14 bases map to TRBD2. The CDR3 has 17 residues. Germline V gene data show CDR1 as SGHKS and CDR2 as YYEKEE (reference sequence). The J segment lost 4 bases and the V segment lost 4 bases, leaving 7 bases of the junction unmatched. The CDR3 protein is CASSMTSGRVGYNEQFF. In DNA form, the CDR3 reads TGTGCCAGCAGCATGACTAGCGGGAGGGTGGGTTACAATGAGCAGTTCTTC.

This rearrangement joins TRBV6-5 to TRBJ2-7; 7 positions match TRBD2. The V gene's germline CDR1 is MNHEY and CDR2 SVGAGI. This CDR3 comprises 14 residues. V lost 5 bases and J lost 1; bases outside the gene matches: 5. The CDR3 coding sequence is TGTGCCAGCAGTCCACGGGGGGAATCCTACGAGCAGTACTTC. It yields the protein CASSPRGESYEQYF.

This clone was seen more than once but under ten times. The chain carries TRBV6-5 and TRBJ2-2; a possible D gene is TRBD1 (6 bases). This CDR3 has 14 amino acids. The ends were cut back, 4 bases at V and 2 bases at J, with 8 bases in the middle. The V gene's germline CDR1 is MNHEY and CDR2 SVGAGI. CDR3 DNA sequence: TGTGCCAGCAGTTCCGGGACAAACACCGGGGAGCTGTTTTTT. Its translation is CASSSGTNTGELFF.

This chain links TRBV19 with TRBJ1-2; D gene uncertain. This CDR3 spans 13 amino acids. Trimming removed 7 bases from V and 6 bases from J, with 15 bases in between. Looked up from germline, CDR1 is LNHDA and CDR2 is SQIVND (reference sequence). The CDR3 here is CASTPSGADGYTF. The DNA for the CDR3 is TGTGCCAGTACTCCATCCGGCGCGGATGGCTACACCTTC.

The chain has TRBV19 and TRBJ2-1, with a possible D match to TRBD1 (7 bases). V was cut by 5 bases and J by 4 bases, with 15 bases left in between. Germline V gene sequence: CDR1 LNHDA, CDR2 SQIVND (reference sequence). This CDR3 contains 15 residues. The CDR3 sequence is CASSLGDSGYNEQFF. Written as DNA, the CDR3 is TGTGCCAGTAGTTTAGGGGACAGCGGGTACAATGAGCAGTTCTTC.

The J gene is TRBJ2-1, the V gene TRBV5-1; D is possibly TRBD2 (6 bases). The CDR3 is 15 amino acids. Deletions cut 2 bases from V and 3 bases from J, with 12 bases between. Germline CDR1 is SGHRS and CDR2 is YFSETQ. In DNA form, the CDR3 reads TGCGCCAGCAGCTTTTTGGATAGCGGCTACAATGAGCAGTTCTTC. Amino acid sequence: CASSFLDSGYNEQFF. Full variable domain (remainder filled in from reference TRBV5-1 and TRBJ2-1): KAGVTQTPRYLIKTRGQQVTLSCSPISGHRSVSWYQQTPGQGLQFLFEYFSETQRNKGNFPGRFSGRQFSNSRSEMNVSTLELGDSALYLCASSFLDSGYNEQFFGPGTRLTVL.

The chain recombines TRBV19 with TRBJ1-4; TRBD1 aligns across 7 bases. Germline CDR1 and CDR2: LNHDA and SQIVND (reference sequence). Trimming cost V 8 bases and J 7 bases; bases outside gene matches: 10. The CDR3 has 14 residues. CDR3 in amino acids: CASARDRMSEKLFF. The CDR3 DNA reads TGTGCCAGTGCCCGGGACAGAATGAGTGAAAAACTGTTTTTT.

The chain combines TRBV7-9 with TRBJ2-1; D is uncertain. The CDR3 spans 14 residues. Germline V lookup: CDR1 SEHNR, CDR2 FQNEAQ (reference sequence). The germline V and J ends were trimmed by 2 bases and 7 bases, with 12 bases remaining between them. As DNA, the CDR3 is TGTGCCAGCAGCTTAAGCATTACCGGGAATGAGCAGTTCTTC. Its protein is CASSLSITGNEQFF.

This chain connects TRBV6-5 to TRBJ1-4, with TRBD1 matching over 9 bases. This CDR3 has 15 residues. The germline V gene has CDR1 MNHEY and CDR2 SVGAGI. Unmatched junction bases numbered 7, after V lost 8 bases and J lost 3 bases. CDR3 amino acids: CASCRDRAPNEKLFF. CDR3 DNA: TGTGCCAGCTGCCGGGACAGGGCCCCTAATGAAAAACTGTTTTTT.

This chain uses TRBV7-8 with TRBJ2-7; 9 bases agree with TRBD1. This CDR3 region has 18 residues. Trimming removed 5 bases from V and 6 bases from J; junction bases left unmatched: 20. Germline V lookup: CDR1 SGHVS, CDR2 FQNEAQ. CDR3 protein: CASSPIPTGTGLSGEQYF. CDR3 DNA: TGTGCCAGCAGCCCAATCCCCACCGGGACAGGGTTGAGTGGCGAGCAGTACTTC.

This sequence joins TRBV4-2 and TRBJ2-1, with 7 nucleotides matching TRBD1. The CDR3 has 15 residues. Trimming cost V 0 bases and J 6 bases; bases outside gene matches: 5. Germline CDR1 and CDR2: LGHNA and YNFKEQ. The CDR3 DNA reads TGTGCCAGCAGCCAAGATTATGGGACAGCCAATGAGCAGTTCTTC. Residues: CASSQDYGTANEQFF.

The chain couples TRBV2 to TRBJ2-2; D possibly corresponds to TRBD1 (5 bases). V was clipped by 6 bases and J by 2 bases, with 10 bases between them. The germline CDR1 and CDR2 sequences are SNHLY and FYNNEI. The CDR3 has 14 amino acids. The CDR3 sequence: CASRFDSNTGELFF. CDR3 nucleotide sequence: TGTGCCAGCAGATTTGACAGTAACACCGGGGAGCTGTTTTTT.